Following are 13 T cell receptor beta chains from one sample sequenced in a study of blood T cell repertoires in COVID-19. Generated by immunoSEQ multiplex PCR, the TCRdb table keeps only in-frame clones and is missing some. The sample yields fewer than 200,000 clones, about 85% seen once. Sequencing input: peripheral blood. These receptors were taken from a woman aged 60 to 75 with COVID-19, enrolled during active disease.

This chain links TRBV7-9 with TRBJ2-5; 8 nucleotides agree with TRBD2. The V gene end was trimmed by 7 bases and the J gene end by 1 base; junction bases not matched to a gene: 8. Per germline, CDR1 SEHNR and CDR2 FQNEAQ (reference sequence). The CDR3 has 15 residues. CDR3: CASTLGGLAQETQYF. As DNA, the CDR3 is TGTGCCAGCACCTTGGGCGGACTAGCCCAAGAGACCCAGTACTTC.

CDR3 region: CASRRRSQGMEGYTF. CDR3 nucleotide sequence: TGTGCCAGCAGGCGGCGTTCACAGGGAATGGAAGGCTACACCTTC. The chain links TRBV5-6 to TRBJ1-2; tentative D call: TRBD1 (6 bases). Trimming took off 5 bases at V and 8 bases at J, with 22 bases between the two ends. In germline, CDR1 is SGHDT, CDR2 YYEEEE. The CDR3 totals 15 residues.

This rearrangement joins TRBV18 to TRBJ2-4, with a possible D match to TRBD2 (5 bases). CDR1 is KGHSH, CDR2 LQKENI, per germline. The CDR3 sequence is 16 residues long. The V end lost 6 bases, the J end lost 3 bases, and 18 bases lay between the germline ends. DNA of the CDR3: TGTGCCAGCTCGCCGGGGTTATCTCGGGGCAAAAACATTCAGTACTTC. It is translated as CASSPGLSRGKNIQYF.

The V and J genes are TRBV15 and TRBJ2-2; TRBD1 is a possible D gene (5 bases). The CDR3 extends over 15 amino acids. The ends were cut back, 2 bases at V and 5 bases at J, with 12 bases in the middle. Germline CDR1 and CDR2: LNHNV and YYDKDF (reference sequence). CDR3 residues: CATSRSIGVTGELFF. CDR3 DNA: TGTGCCACCAGCAGATCTATAGGGGTGACCGGGGAGCTGTTTTTT.

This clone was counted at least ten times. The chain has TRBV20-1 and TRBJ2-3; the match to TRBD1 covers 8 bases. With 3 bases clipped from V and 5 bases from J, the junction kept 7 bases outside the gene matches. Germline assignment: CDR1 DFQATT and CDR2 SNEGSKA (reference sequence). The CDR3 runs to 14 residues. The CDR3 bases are TGCAGTGCTAGTGCCAGGGGGCAGGGAGATACGCAGTATTTT. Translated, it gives CSASARGQGDTQYF.

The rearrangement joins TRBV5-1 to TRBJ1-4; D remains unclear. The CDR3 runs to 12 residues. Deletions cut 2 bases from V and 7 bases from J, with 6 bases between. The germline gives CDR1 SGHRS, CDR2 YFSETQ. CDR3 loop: CASSLGAEKLFF. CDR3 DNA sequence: TGCGCCAGCAGCTTAGGAGCTGAAAAACTGTTTTTT.

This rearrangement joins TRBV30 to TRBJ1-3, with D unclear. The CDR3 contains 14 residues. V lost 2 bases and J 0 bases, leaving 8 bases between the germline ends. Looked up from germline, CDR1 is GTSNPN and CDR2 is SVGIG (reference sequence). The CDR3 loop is CAWSRGFSGNTIYF. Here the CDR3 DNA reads TGTGCCTGGAGTCGGGGATTCTCTGGAAACACCATATATTTT.

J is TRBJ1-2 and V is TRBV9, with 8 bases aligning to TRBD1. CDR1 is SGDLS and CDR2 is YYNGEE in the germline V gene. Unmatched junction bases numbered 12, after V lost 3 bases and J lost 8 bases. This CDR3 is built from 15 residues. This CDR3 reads CASSGDRGALGGYTF. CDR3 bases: TGTGCCAGCAGCGGCGACAGGGGCGCTCTTGGAGGCTACACCTTC.

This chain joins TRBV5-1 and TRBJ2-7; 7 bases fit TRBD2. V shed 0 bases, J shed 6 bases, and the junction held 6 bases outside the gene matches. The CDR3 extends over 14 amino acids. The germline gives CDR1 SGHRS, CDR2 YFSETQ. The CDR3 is CASSLVAGAGEQYF. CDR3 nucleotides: TGCGCCAGCAGCTTGGTTGCGGGAGCGGGCGAGCAGTACTTC.

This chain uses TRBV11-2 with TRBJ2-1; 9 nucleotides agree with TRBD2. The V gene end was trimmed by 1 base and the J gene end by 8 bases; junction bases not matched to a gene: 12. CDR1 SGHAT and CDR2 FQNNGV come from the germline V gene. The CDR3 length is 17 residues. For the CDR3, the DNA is TGTGCCAGCAGCTTAGTGTCCAGCGGGAGGTTCAGGTATGAGCAGTTCTTC. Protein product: CASSLVSSGRFRYEQFF. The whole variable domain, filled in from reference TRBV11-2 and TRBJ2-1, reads EAGVAQSPRYKIIEKRQSVAFWCNPISGHATLYWYQQILGQGPKLLIQFQNNGVVDDSQLPKDRFSAERLKGVDSTLKIQPAKLEDSAVYLCASSLVSSGRFRYEQFFGPGTRLTVL.

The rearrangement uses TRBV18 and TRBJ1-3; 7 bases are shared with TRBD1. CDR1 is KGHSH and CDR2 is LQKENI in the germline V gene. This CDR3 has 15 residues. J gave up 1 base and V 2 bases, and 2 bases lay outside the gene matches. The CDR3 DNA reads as TGTGCCAGCTCACCAGTGGGACAGTCTGGAAACACCATATATTTT. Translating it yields CASSPVGQSGNTIYF.

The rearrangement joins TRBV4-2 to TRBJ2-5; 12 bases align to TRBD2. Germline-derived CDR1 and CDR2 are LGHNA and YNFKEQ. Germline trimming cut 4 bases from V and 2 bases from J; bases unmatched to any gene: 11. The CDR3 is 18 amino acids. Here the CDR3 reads CASSPLAGGGLGQETQYF. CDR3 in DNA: TGTGCCAGCAGCCCACTAGCGGGGGGAGGTCTCGGGCAAGAGACCCAGTACTTC.

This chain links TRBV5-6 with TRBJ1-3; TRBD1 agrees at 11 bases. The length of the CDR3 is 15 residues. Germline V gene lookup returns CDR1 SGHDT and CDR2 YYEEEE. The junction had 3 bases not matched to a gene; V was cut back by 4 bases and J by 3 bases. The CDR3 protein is CASSGTGGIGNTIYF. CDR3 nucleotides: TGTGCCAGCAGCGGGACAGGGGGTATTGGAAACACCATATATTTT. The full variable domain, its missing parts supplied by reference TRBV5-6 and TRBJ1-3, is DAGVTQSPTHLIKTRGQQVTLRCSPKSGHDTVSWYQQALGQGPQFIFQYYEEEERQRGNFPDRFSGHQFPNYSSELNVNALLLGDSALYLCASSGTGGIGNTIYFGEGSWLTVV.